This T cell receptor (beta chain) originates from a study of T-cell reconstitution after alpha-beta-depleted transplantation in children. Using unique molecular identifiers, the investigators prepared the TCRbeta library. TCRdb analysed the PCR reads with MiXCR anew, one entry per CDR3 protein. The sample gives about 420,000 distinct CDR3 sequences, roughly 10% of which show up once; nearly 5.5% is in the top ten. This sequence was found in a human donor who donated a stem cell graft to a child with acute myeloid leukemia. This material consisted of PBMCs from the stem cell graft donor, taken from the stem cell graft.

For the CDR3, the DNA is TGTGCCAGCAGTTACGGGGGGCACAACACTGAAGCTTTCTTT. Its protein product is CASSYGGHNTEAFF. This chain connects TRBV6-2 or TRBV6-3 to TRBJ1-1; D possibly corresponds to TRBD1 (6 bases). There are 14 residues in the CDR3. The germline gives CDR1 MNHEY, CDR2 SVGEGT. The ends were cut back, 2 bases at V and 2 bases at J, with 9 bases in the middle.